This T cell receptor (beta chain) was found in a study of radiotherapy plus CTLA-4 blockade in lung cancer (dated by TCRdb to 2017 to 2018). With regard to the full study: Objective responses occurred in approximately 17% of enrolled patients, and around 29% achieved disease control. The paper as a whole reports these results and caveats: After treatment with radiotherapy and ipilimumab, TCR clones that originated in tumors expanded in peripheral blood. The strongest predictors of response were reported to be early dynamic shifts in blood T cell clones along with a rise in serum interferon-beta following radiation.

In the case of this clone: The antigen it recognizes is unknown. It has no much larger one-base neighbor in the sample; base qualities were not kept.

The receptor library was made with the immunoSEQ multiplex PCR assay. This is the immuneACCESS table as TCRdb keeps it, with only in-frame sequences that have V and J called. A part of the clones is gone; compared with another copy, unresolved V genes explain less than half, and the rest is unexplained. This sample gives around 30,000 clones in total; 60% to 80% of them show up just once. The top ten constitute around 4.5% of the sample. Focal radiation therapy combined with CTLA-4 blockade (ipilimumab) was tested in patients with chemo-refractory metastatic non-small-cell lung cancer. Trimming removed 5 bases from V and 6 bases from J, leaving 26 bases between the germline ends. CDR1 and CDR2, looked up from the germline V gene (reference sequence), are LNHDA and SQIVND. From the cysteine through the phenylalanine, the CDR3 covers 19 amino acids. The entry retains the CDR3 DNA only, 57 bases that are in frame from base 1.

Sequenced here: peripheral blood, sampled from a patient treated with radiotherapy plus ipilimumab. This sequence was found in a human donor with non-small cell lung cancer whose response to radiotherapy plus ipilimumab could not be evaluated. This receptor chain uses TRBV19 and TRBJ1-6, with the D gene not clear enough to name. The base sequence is TGTGCCAGTAGTTTCGGGTTGTTGGGCAGAGGGATCCTTAATTCACCCCTCCACTTT. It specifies CASSFGLLGRGILNSPLHF.